This TCR beta chain was sequenced for a study of cytomegalovirus exposure and HLA in healthy donors (dated by TCRdb to the late 2010s). Background for the entire study: In an earlier analysis of approximately 500 of the donors, less than 350 Gb of sequence data and 100 million or so unique TCR beta sequences from roughly 190 million T cells were reported. The number of donors typed differed by locus, with roughly 620-630 for A, B, C, DRB1 and DQB1, roughly 520 for DQA1, approximately 570 for DPA1, and about 450 for DPB1. Among the approximately 400 genotyped donors, about 83% belonged to the genetic ancestry cluster associated with self-reported Caucasian donors. The study aimed to test whether signatures of past pathogen exposure could be identified by cataloging public T cell receptors. Roughly five DR-DQ haplotypes were treated as single units for association and clustering because of strong linkage in the cohort. The later analysis used no new phenotypic data to find candidate immune exposures, relying instead on TCR beta sequences and their occurrence across donors. On average, 235,054 unique TCR beta nucleotide sequences were sequenced per donor among fewer than 500 genotyped donors of the cohort, with approximately 18% of those sequences being non-productive. To predict cytomegalovirus infection status, the study brought together high-throughput TCR immunosequencing, statistical association of individual TCRs with disease status, and machine learning. A later analysis re-analyzed previously published TCR beta repertoires from 500 to 700 donors and added high-resolution HLA genotyping to study TCR occurrence patterns. A later genetic analysis took genome-wide SNP genotypes for about three fifths of the 666 donors and used that subset as a discovery cohort. About 280 gigabases of sequencing data and 70 million to 100 million unique TCR sequences were included in an early release covering roughly 600 HLA-typed donors. Besides the first cohort of 666 subjects, a separate validation cohort made up of some 110 different subjects was used. An earlier analysis of 587 of the donors used high-throughput TCR beta sequencing to judge whether each TCR beta V gene segment behaved as functional or pseudogenic. HLA typing included class I and class II loci at four-digit resolution. Donor age, sex, ethnicity and CMV serostatus were collected together with the repertoire data. All discovery cohort repertoires had been generated on a single sequencing platform. Using immunosequencing, the study profiled T cell repertoires from 640 or so subjects and related those repertoires to cytomegalovirus serostatus.

The cohort comprised fewer than 700 healthy bone marrow donors. At the time of sampling, every cohort member was nominally healthy, though immune exposures that went unrecorded were likely present. The donor was CMV seronegative and belonged to the group of several hundred seronegative cohort members. Each donor provided a peripheral blood sample, and peripheral blood mononuclear cells were used for TCR beta sequencing. Genomic DNA extraction from the blood cell samples was performed with the Qiagen DNeasy Blood Extraction Kit. About this clone itself: Its antigen is unknown. Per-nucleotide qualities are absent, and no much larger clonotype sits a single base away.

The paper as a whole reports these results and caveats: In a later analysis, the rate of TCR association differed among HLA loci, with DRB1 alleles having the most associated TCRs and HLA-C alleles having the fewest. Roughly uniform sequencing depth across donors was assumed in presence/absence analyses, although this assumption may not hold. A further reported finding was that TCR beta sequences accurately predicted the HLA-A and HLA-B alleles for most subjects in the first cohort. Immune exposure information for the cohort was limited to CMV serostatus. A total of some 180 TCR beta chains were listed by the study as associated with cytomegalovirus. Specific HLA alleles were associated with roughly 17,000 TCR beta sequences at a false discovery rate of 0.05 in a later analysis. Most TCR sequences were seen in very few donors, while some public TCRs were found in many individuals. According to a later analysis, parvovirus B19, influenza, CMV and Epstein-Barr virus appeared linked to several top co-occurrence clusters. Only TCR beta chains were sequenced in this cohort, and the absence of alpha or paired-chain data limited detectable features. Broadly in line with IMGT annotations, most TCR beta V segments showed up in productive rearrangements about 87% or about 30% of the time in an earlier analysis of some 590 of the donors. A later genetic analysis reported fewer N-insertions in productive TCRs among donors in an Asian-associated ancestry cluster than the roughly 670-donor mean. A group of highly shared sequence variants was considered likely to be a technical artifact of the sequencing pipeline. According to a later analysis, most CMV-associated TCR beta chains appeared to be HLA-restricted, and the HLA associations seemed to be driven largely by CMV exposure. Compared with equally common non-associated chains, HLA-associated TCR beta chains in a later analysis were more clonally expanded and had lower generation probabilities. In vitro tests confirmed that a few of the cytomegalovirus-associated TCR beta chains recognize cytomegalovirus antigens. A later genetic analysis associated a missense DCLRE1C variant with V-gene and J-gene trimming of TCR beta chains, and an independent cohort replicated the association. Some IMGT-functional V segments, including TRBV6-2 and TRBV6-3, could not be told apart with the 87-base-pair reads, so those segments were excluded. It was suggested by the authors that the approach could potentially be generalized to other disease states and immunological phenotypes. Strong co-occurrence of HLA alleles, especially DR and DQ, made assigning TCR associations to individual alleles difficult. HLA typing was unavailable for some donors at each locus, so association tests used only the typed subset. Because counts were too low, about 18 rarely observed V segments, including chromosome 9 orphons, were excluded from the earlier analysis of a few hundred of the donors. Correlated functional status among segregating V segments might reflect linkage disequilibrium, but an unknown experimental factor could not be ruled out. The classifier was reported to diagnose cytomegalovirus status with high specificity and sensitivity in both the original and validation cohorts.

In the germline V gene, CDR1 corresponds to MNHEY and CDR2 to SVGAGI. Between the V and J ends, shortened by 2 bases and 3 bases respectively, the junction contains 13 bases. The CDR3 starts with the cysteine, ends with the phenylalanine, and has 15 residues. Kept here is only the CDR3 DNA, which spans 45 bases and is read in frame from base 1. The library was prepared using the immunoSEQ multiplex PCR assay. For the multiplex PCR, a mixture combining 60 forward primers for TCR Vbeta segments and 13 reverse primers for TCR Jbeta segments was used. The CDR3 region of rearranged TCR beta genes was amplified from genomic DNA with a multiplex PCR assay. The Illumina HiSeq System was used to sequence the amplified TCR beta libraries as 87-base-pair reads. Under the source paper's analysis protocol: Across the 600 to 700 repertoires, a later analysis counted roughly 77 million unique TCR beta chains, around 11 million of which were shared by at least two donors. A nearest-neighbor algorithm error-corrected the raw reads and collapsed the reads into unique sequences, merging closely related sequences to remove PCR and sequencing errors. Alignment of CDR3 sequences to IMGT reference sequences was used to assign V, D and J gene segments. For a sequence to be retained, a match of at least six nucleotides to both a V gene segment and a J gene segment was required. A rearrangement counted as productive if the CDR3 had no stop codons and remained in frame with V and J, and every other rearrangement counted as non-productive. CDR3 was defined according to IMGT convention as the region running from the second conserved V-encoded cysteine to the conserved J-encoded phenylalanine. In an earlier analysis of approximately 590 of the donors, sequences lacking an unambiguous match to a single V gene segment were excluded. An earlier analysis of over 450 of the donors classified V segments as functional when productive rearrangements were above 56.7% and as segregating when the standard deviation between donors was above 5%. A statistical classification framework was developed to diagnose cytomegalovirus status using the catalog of TCR beta chain sequences. V and J gene assignment, in a later analysis, came from comparing TCR nucleotide sequences with IMGT/GENE-DB human TR gene sequences. The TCRdist pipeline was used in a later analysis to assign CDR3 sequences and most-parsimonious VDJ recombination scenarios. In a later analysis, every TCR beta chain was defined by the combination of its CDR3 amino acid sequence and its V-gene family, and reads without a unique V-gene family were dropped. A later analysis removed 550 to 650 highly shared, low-generation-probability nucleotide sequences to deal with suspected cross-contamination and a sequencing artifact. A later analysis calculated a clonal expansion index for each public chain from normalized within-repertoire ranks of inferred template counts. Generation probabilities in a later analysis came from a VDJ recombination model fitted to out-of-frame rearrangements, and those results were checked against IGoR. Hypergeometric tests were used in a later analysis to score TCR-TCR, TCR-HLA and TCR-CMV co-occurrence, with a repertoire-size bias correction applied to the TCR pairs. In a later analysis, false discovery rates were estimated by permuting HLA or CMV assignments 20 times. In a later analysis, co-occurring TCRs were grouped using DBSCAN, with TCRdist sequence similarity added in when clustering inside HLA-allele-positive subsets. Repertoires with fewer than 30,000 or more than 120,000 public chains were left out of co-occurrence clustering, as were a handful of repertoires with anomalous nucleotide sharing. TCRdb holds this immuneACCESS table with in-frame rearrangements only. Some clones are missing; in checked studies, unresolved V genes explain under half, and the rest has no known cause. V and J calls plus clone size are reproduced from that table; the DNA served to infer D and trimming. This sample is represented by about 180,000 clones; around 77% of them were singletons. 1.5% to 2% of the sample is taken by the ten largest.

Sequencing was carried out using PBMCs. Recombination joined TRBV6-5 with TRBJ1-2; no D gene can be assigned with confidence. The receptor's source is a woman aged 25 to 39 in good health and CMV-seronegative. CDR3 protein: CASSYVGRQDYGYTF. The nucleotides are TGTGCCAGCAGTTACGTCGGCCGACAAGACTATGGCTACACCTTC.